The clone carrying this T cell receptor (beta chain) was seen more than once but under ten times. Its specificity is not known. The data were obtained in a study of T-cell memory formation after mild COVID-19. The TCR alpha and TCR beta cDNA libraries, bearing sample barcodes and UMIs, were generated by 5'RACE using constant-segment primers. TCRdb re-derived calls from the 5' RACE reads in MiXCR, one entry per CDR3 protein. The sample holds about 320,000 distinct CDR3 sequences, roughly an eighth seen once. The germline V gene has CDR1 SGDLS and CDR2 YYNGEE. Trimming stripped 3 bases from V and 2 bases from J, with 13 bases between. This CDR3 spans 15 amino acids. Study-wide results and limits: Unconfirmed was the SARS-CoV-2 specificity of second-wave clones that peaked on day 37.

This sequence joins TRBV9 and TRBJ2-3; TRBD1 might be the D (6 bases). The specimen was PBMCs or a T cell subset sorted from them (not recorded which). The sequence was obtained from a man between 18 and 29 years old who had mild COVID-19 (a few samples of this study predate the infection). Cell type and time point are not known. The CDR3 is CASSASTGYTDTQYF. The CDR3 coding sequence is TGTGCCAGCAGCGCGTCGACAGGCTACACAGATACGCAGTATTTT.